The 19 T cell receptor beta chains reported below all come from one sample, sequenced in a study of control samples from healthy donors and cancer patients. Data came from immunoSEQ multiplex PCR; TCRdb stores just in-frame clones and leaves some out. The sample has some 51,000 clones, 95% to 97% seen once. Sequencing was carried out using blood. Source of these receptors: a woman aged 18-29 years in good health.

This rearrangement joins TRBV6-6 to TRBJ1-2, with D tentatively TRBD1 (5 bases). V gave up 2 bases and J gave up 8 bases, with 15 bases separating them. There are 14 residues in the CDR3. Germline CDR1 reads MNHNY; CDR2 reads SVGAGI (reference sequence). The CDR3 nucleotides are TGTGCCAGCAGTTACGGGGCCGAGGTAGGAGGCTACACCTTC. Residues: CASSYGAEVGGYTF.

The rearrangement joins TRBV12-3 or TRBV12-4 to TRBJ1-5; D is ambiguous. Trimming removed 3 bases from V and 2 bases from J, with 5 bases in between. The CDR3 is made up of 13 amino acids. CDR3 DNA: TGTGCCAGCAGTTTTCGGGGCAATCAGCCCCAGCATTTT. Protein product: CASSFRGNQPQHF.

This clone has a single count. The V call is TRBV29-1, the J call TRBJ1-1, with D possibly being TRBD1 (5 bases). Trimming left V 7 bases short and J 0 bases short, with 9 bases between. The CDR3 is made up of 12 amino acids. Germline lookup yields CDR1 SQVTM and CDR2 ANQGSEA. CDR3: CSEGGVNTEAFF. CDR3 in DNA: TGCAGCGAGGGAGGGGTGAACACTGAAGCTTTCTTT.

This clone was detected only once. This CDR3 reads CATSDFSHGELFF. The DNA of the CDR3 is TGTGCCACCAGTGATTTTAGTCACGGGGAGCTGTTTTTT. The V gene is TRBV24-1, the J gene TRBJ2-2; D is undetermined. Trimming stripped 1 base from V and 7 bases from J, with 6 bases between. The CDR3 contains 13 residues. Germline CDR1 KGHDR, CDR2 SFDVKD.

DNA of the CDR3: TGTGCCAGCAGCTCCCGACAGGGGGCGTTGAATGAGCAGTTCTTC. Encoded protein: CASSSRQGALNEQFF. The rearrangement links TRBV9 to TRBJ2-1; 10 bases are a match to TRBD1. The germline V gene encodes CDR1 SGDLS and CDR2 YYNGEE. J lost 7 bases, V lost 4 bases, and 8 bases had no gene match. The CDR3 loop spans 15 amino acids. The full variable domain, in which reference TRBV9 and TRBJ2-1 provide the parts outside the CDR3, is DSGVTQTPKHLITATGQRVTLRCSPRSGDLSVYWYQQSLDQGLQFLIQYYNGEERAKGNILERFSAQQFPDLHSELNLSSLELGDSALYFCASSSRQGALNEQFFGPGTRLTVL.

The V and J genes are TRBV7-8 and TRBJ1-4, with D unclear. Germline assignment: CDR1 SGHVS and CDR2 FQNEAQ. Trimming shortened V by 5 bases and J by 6 bases, and 13 bases separated the two germline ends. This CDR3 has 14 residues. The CDR3 protein is CASSTIESHEKLFF. CDR3 DNA sequence: TGTGCCAGCAGCACCATCGAGTCCCATGAAAAACTGTTTTTT. Filled out from reference TRBV7-8 and TRBJ1-4, the complete variable domain reads GAGVSQSPRYKVAKRGQDVALRCDPISGHVSLFWYQQALGQGPEFLTYFQNEAQLDKSGLPSDRFFAERPEGSVSTLKIQRTQQEDSAVYLCASSTIESHEKLFFGSGTQLSVL.

This sequence joins TRBV7-2 and TRBJ2-3; D possibly corresponds to TRBD2 (7 bases). Trimming pared 4 bases from V and 5 bases from J, leaving 13 bases between. The CDR3 sequence is 14 residues long. Germline V gene sequence: CDR1 SGHTA, CDR2 FQGNSA. In nucleotides, the CDR3 is TGTGCCAGCAGCTCTCAAGGGGGGGGAGATACGCAGTATTTT. Amino acids: CASSSQGGGDTQYF.

DNA for the CDR3: TGTGCCAGCAGTTTGACAGCATATGGCTACACCTTC. Encoded protein: CASSLTAYGYTF. This chain joins TRBV12-3 or TRBV12-4 and TRBJ1-2, with D tentatively TRBD1 (5 bases). Trimming took off 3 bases at V and 5 bases at J, with 7 bases between the two ends. The CDR3 loop spans 12 amino acids.

The V gene is TRBV24-1, the J gene TRBJ2-7, with D unresolved. The germline V gene has CDR1 KGHDR and CDR2 SFDVKD. Deletions cut 4 bases from V and 4 bases from J, with 10 bases between. The CDR3 covers 13 residues. The CDR3 DNA reads TGTGCCACCAGTGAAGGCCAAAAATACGAGCAGTACTTC. Encoded protein: CATSEGQKYEQYF.

The V gene is TRBV15, the J gene TRBJ2-3; 11 bases fit TRBD2. V shed 5 bases and J 2 bases; nucleotides not matched to a gene: 6. Germline-derived CDR1 and CDR2 are LNHNV and YYDKDF (reference sequence). The CDR3 is 16 residues long. Here the CDR3 DNA reads TGTGCCACCAGCCAAACGACTAGCGGGAACACAGATACGCAGTATTTT. Translating it yields CATSQTTSGNTDTQYF.

The genes are TRBV18 and TRBJ1-1; the D gene is possibly TRBD1 (6 bases). The V gene's germline CDR1 is KGHSH and CDR2 LQKENI. V shed 3 bases and J shed 1 base, with 9 bases lying between them. CDR3 length equals 14 residues. CDR3 bases: TGTGCCAGCTCACCCCGGGACAAGAACACTGAAGCTTTCTTT. Translated: CASSPRDKNTEAFF. Combining the CDR3 with reference TRBV18 and TRBJ1-1 gives the whole variable domain NAGVMQNPRHLVRRRGQEARLRCSPMKGHSHVYWYRQLPEEGLKFMVYLQKENIIDESGMPKERFSAEFPKEGPSILRIQQVVRGDSAAYFCASSPRDKNTEAFFGQGTRLTVV.

This chain connects TRBV7-8 to TRBJ1-1, with D possibly TRBD1 on 5 matching bases. The CDR3 has 14 residues. Germline CDR1 is SGHVS and CDR2 is FQNEAQ. Trimming stripped 2 bases from V and 1 base from J, with 8 bases between. CDR3 nucleotides: TGTGCCAGCAGCTTATACGGGGGGAACACTGAAGCTTTCTTT. The encoded protein is CASSLYGGNTEAFF.

The chain joins TRBV27 to TRBJ1-2, with D perhaps matching TRBD1 (6 bases). The CDR3 is 12 residues long. Trimming pared 0 bases from V and 8 bases from J, leaving 7 bases between. Per germline, CDR1 MNHEY and CDR2 SMNVEV (reference sequence). DNA of the CDR3: TGTGCCAGCAGTTTATCAGGGGGAGGCTACACCTTC. As protein: CASSLSGGGYTF.

The chain is built from TRBV6-6 and TRBJ1-3, with 7 nucleotides matching TRBD1. Trimming removed 5 bases from V and 0 bases from J; junction bases left unmatched: 1. Germline V lookup: CDR1 MNHNY, CDR2 SVGAGI (reference sequence). The CDR3 sequence is 14 residues long. The CDR3 region has the DNA TGTGCCAGCAGTGGGACAGACTCTGGAAACACCATATATTTT. It yields the protein CASSGTDSGNTIYF.

V and J are TRBV21-1 and TRBJ2-1; the table's D call, TRBD1, has no DNA check behind it. TRBV21-1 corresponds to a pseudogene. The CDR3 is 13 residues long. The CDR3 DNA reads as TGTGCCAGCAGCAAAGGTCACTACAATGAGCAGTTCTTC. Protein sequence: CASSKGHYNEQFF.

The J gene is TRBJ1-5, the V gene TRBV18; 7 bases map to TRBD1. This CDR3 is 19 amino acids long. V was pared by 4 bases and J by 9 bases, with 24 bases of the junction left unmatched. Germline-derived CDR1 and CDR2 are KGHSH and LQKENI. The CDR3 region has the DNA TGTGCCAGCTCACAGGGCTCGAGGAAAGGGACAGCGGGTGAATGGCCCCAGCATTTT. It yields the protein CASSQGSRKGTAGEWPQHF.

The CDR3 reads CASSPGTGFSGNTIYF. In DNA form, the CDR3 reads TGTGCCAGCAGCCCAGGGACAGGTTTCTCTGGAAACACCATATATTTT. The chain combines TRBV7-2 with TRBJ1-3; 8 nucleotides agree with TRBD1. CDR3 length equals 16 residues. Looked up from germline, CDR1 is SGHTA and CDR2 is FQGNSA. The junction had 6 bases not matched to a gene; V was cut back by 5 bases and J by 0 bases.

The chain uses TRBV20-1 and TRBJ2-5, with D tentatively TRBD1 (6 bases). CDR3 size: 16 residues. Germline V lookup: CDR1 DFQATT, CDR2 SNEGSKA (reference sequence). V was pared by 3 bases and J by 0 bases, with 17 bases between. The CDR3 coding sequence is TGCAGTGCTAGTACGAAGGACAGTTGGTACCAAGAGACCCAGTACTTC. Amino acid sequence: CSASTKDSWYQETQYF.

This clone was recorded only once. The V gene is TRBV7-8, the J gene TRBJ2-2; 7 bases match TRBD2. CDR1 is SGHVS, CDR2 FQNEAQ, per germline. V gave up 2 bases and J gave up 6 bases; unmatched junction bases: 12. There are 17 residues in the CDR3. In DNA form, the CDR3 reads TGTGCCAGCAGCTTAAGGGGAGGGGCGCGGAAGTCCGGGGAGCTGTTTTTT. This encodes CASSLRGGARKSGELFF.